This TCR beta chain is drawn from a study of cytomegalovirus exposure and HLA in healthy donors (dated by TCRdb to about 2017). The study in broad terms: An earlier analysis of approximately 640 of the donors reported 250 to 300 Gb of sequence data and roughly 110 million unique TCR beta sequences from some 180 million T cells. Typing coverage differed by locus: A, B, C, DRB1 and DQB1 were typed in about 629-630 donors, DQA1 in roughly 500, DPA1 in over 600, and DPB1 in 450 to 480. The study used immunosequencing to profile the T cell repertoires of about 670 subjects and linked those repertoires to cytomegalovirus serostatus. Across approximately 400 genotyped donors of the cohort, an average of approximately 240,000 unique TCR beta nucleotide sequences per donor were sequenced, and approximately 19% of those sequences were non-productive. HLA typing covered class I and class II loci at four-digit resolution. Rather than drawing on any new phenotypic data, the later analysis identified candidate immune exposures from TCR beta sequences and the way those sequences occurred across donors. Of the roughly 400 genotyped donors, 65% to 90% were placed in the genetic ancestry cluster associated with self-reported Caucasian donors. All discovery cohort repertoires had been generated on a single sequencing platform. Approximately 300 gigabases of sequencing data and around 85 million unique TCR sequences made up an early release that covered approximately 620 HLA-typed donors. High-throughput TCR immunosequencing, statistical association of individual TCRs with disease status, and machine learning were combined to predict cytomegalovirus infection status. Several DR-DQ haplotypes were handled as single units for association and clustering because linkage in the cohort was strong. A later analysis re-analyzed previously published TCR beta repertoires from 666 donors and added high-resolution HLA genotyping to study TCR occurrence patterns. An earlier analysis of about 620 of the donors applied high-throughput TCR beta sequencing to assess whether each TCR beta V gene segment acted as functional or pseudogenic. A later genetic analysis used genome-wide SNP genotypes for about three fifths of the roughly 700 donors, treating that subset as a discovery cohort. The study was designed to test whether signatures of past pathogen exposure could be identified by cataloging public T cell receptors. A separate validation cohort of roughly 120 different subjects was used in addition to the approximately 700-subject first cohort. Donor age, sex, ethnicity and CMV serostatus were compiled together with the repertoire data. Beyond this particular receptor, the publication reports: Because HLA typing was missing for some donors at each locus, association tests included only the typed subset. In a later analysis, 16,951 TCR beta sequences were associated with specific HLA alleles at a false discovery rate of 0.05. In vitro tests confirmed that three of the cytomegalovirus-associated TCR beta chains recognize cytomegalovirus antigens. In both the original and validation cohorts, the classifier was reported to diagnose cytomegalovirus status with high specificity and sensitivity. In the study, some 160 TCR beta chains were listed as associated with cytomegalovirus. When HLA alleles, especially DR and DQ, strongly co-occurred, attributing TCR associations to individual alleles was difficult. A further reported finding was that TCR beta sequences accurately predicted the HLA-A and HLA-B alleles for most subjects in the first cohort. An association between a missense DCLRE1C variant and V-gene and J-gene trimming of TCR beta chains was found in a later genetic analysis and replicated in an independent cohort. Correlated functional status among segregating V segments might be attributable to linkage disequilibrium, but an unknown experimental factor could not be ruled out. While some public TCRs were present in many individuals, most TCR sequences turned up only very rarely across donors. In a later analysis, the rate of TCR association differed among HLA loci, with DRB1 alleles having the most associated TCRs and HLA-C alleles having the fewest. According to the authors, the approach could potentially be generalized to other disease states and immunological phenotypes. CMV serostatus was the only immune exposure information available for the cohort. Roughly uniform sequencing depth across donors was assumed in presence/absence analyses, although this assumption may not hold. This cohort had only TCR beta chains sequenced, and the lack of alpha or paired-chain data limited which features could be detected. A cluster of highly shared sequence variants was judged likely to represent a technical artifact of the sequencing pipeline. According to a later analysis, most CMV-associated TCR beta chains appeared to be HLA-restricted, and the HLA associations seemed to be driven largely by CMV exposure. Because counts were too low, under 20 rarely observed V segments, including chromosome 9 orphons, were left out of the earlier analysis of 500 to 750 of the donors. In a later genetic analysis, fewer N-insertions in productive TCRs were reported among donors in an Asian-associated ancestry cluster than the approximately 670-donor mean. In an earlier analysis of 500 to 650 of the donors, most TCR beta V segments appeared in productive rearrangements about 87% or about 30% of the time, broadly matching IMGT annotations. Several of the top co-occurrence clusters appeared to be linked to parvovirus B19, influenza, CMV and Epstein-Barr virus, according to a later analysis. Some IMGT-functional V segments, including TRBV6-2 and TRBV6-3, could not be told apart with the 87-base-pair reads, so those segments were excluded. A later analysis found that HLA-associated TCR beta chains were more clonally expanded and had lower generation probabilities than equally common non-associated chains.

Receptors were amplified or captured by the immunoSEQ multiplex PCR assay. For the multiplex PCR, a mixture combining 60 forward primers for TCR Vbeta segments and 13 reverse primers for TCR Jbeta segments was used. The CDR3 region of rearranged TCR beta genes was amplified from genomic DNA by a multiplex PCR assay. The amplified TCR beta libraries were sequenced on the Illumina HiSeq System as 87-base-pair reads. The study's own analysis went as follows. A later analysis counted approximately 84 million unique TCR beta chains across the 670 or so repertoires, and roughly 11 million of these chains were shared by at least two donors. To remove PCR and sequencing errors, raw reads were error-corrected and collapsed into unique sequences using a nearest-neighbor algorithm that merged closely related sequences. V, D and J gene segments were assigned by aligning CDR3 sequences to IMGT reference sequences. For a sequence to be retained, a match of at least six nucleotides to both a V gene segment and a J gene segment was required. Rearrangements were called productive when the CDR3 lacked stop codons and stayed in frame with V and J; all others were non-productive. CDR3 was defined according to IMGT convention as the region running from the second conserved V-encoded cysteine to the conserved J-encoded phenylalanine. In an earlier analysis of more than 550 of the donors, sequences lacking an unambiguous match to a single V gene segment were excluded. An earlier analysis of a few hundred of the donors called V segments functional above 56.7% productive rearrangements and segregating when the between-donor standard deviation exceeded 5%. A statistical classification framework was built to diagnose cytomegalovirus status from the catalog of TCR beta chain sequences. In a later analysis, V and J genes were assigned by comparing TCR nucleotide sequences against IMGT/GENE-DB human TR gene sequences. Using the TCRdist pipeline, a later analysis assigned CDR3 sequences along with most-parsimonious VDJ recombination scenarios. In a later analysis, every TCR beta chain was defined by the combination of its CDR3 amino acid sequence and its V-gene family, and reads without a unique V-gene family were dropped. As a way to deal with suspected cross-contamination and a sequencing artifact, a later analysis dropped nearly 600 nucleotide sequences that were highly shared and had low generation probability. A later analysis calculated a clonal expansion index for each public chain from normalized within-repertoire ranks of inferred template counts. A later analysis computed generation probabilities with a VDJ recombination model fitted to out-of-frame rearrangements, and checked the results against IGoR. In a later analysis, TCR-TCR, TCR-HLA and TCR-CMV co-occurrence was scored with hypergeometric tests, and a repertoire-size bias correction was applied to TCR pairs. False discovery rates were estimated in a later analysis by permuting HLA or CMV assignments 20 times. In a later analysis, co-occurring TCRs were grouped with DBSCAN, and TCRdist sequence similarity was added when clustering was performed within HLA-allele-positive subsets. For co-occurrence clustering, repertoires with fewer than 30,000 or more than 120,000 public chains were excluded, along with about five repertoires with anomalous nucleotide sharing. TCRdb limited this immuneACCESS table to in-frame rearrangements with V and J called. A share of clones is missing; checked studies link under half to unresolved V genes, and the rest is unexplained. D and trimming come from the DNA, and the V and J calls and clone size come from that table. Present in this sample are 180,000 or so clones, approximately 80% of which were seen just once. The top ten constitute around 1.4% of the sample.

As regards this clone: Its antigen remains unidentified. No qualities accompany the bases; no much larger clone lies one base away.

The cohort was made up of 500 to 850 healthy bone marrow donors. All cohort members were sampled while nominally healthy, although unrecorded immune exposures were likely present. The donor tested CMV seropositive, placing the donor among the 310 or so seropositive members of the cohort. Each donor provided a peripheral blood sample, and peripheral blood mononuclear cells were used for TCR beta sequencing. The Qiagen DNeasy Blood Extraction Kit was used to extract genomic DNA from the blood cell samples. From a lookup of the germline V gene, CDR1 and CDR2 are SQVTM and ANQGSEA. V drops 3 bases and J drops 4 bases, leaving 12 bases in between. The CDR3 holds 13 amino acids from the cysteine to the phenylalanine. Just the 39-base CDR3 DNA is kept, in frame starting at base 1.

Specimen: PBMCs. The source of this sequence is a girl aged 10-17 years in good health and CMV-seropositive. The V and J genes are TRBV29-1 and TRBJ1-1; the D gene lacks a confident call. The nucleotides read TGCAGCGTTGACCGGGGAGAGGGCACTGAAGCTTTCTTT. Translated, this is CSVDRGEGTEAFF.